What follows describes a single T cell receptor (beta chain). Antigen specificity is unknown. The study amplified the TCR beta CDR3 region from genomic DNA. This amplification was carried out by two rounds of multiplex PCR. Each TRBV and TRBJ gene had its own primer in the first PCR round. TCRdb re-called the multiplex PCR reads with MiXCR, one entry per CDR3 protein. In the table there are approximately 28,000 distinct CDR3 sequences, 25% to 30% of which are singletons. The source of the sample is a study of prognosis after radiotherapy for stage I lung cancer. Study at large: Adenocarcinomas accounted for the tumors of roughly eleven patients, and squamous cell carcinomas for those of more than 5. SBRT radiotherapy used 3 to 5 fractions and a biologically effective dose of at least 100 Gy.

General study findings and limits: It was in patients who developed distant metastases that Shannon entropy after stereotactic body radiation therapy was lower.

The V gene's germline CDR1 is MNHEY and CDR2 SVGEGT. The CDR3 is 13 amino acids. With 5 bases clipped from V and 5 bases from J, the junction kept 5 bases outside the gene matches. The receptor was isolated from a donor aged 50 or older with non-small cell lung cancer. J is TRBJ2-5 and V is TRBV6-2 or TRBV6-3; 7 nucleotides agree with TRBD2. The material was PBMCs, obtained before or after stereotactic body radiation therapy (not recorded which). DNA of the CDR3: TGTGCCAGCAGTGGGCGGGAGTGGGAGACCCAGTACTTC. Protein product: CASSGREWETQYF.